Sequencing of this T cell receptor (beta chain) was carried out in a study of T cells in narcolepsy. Study-level information: Enrolled donors included narcolepsy type 1 or type 2 patients and healthy controls.

Overall study findings and caveats: Healthy controls reportedly lacked the autoreactive clonotypes serially found in patients' blood. Same-patient CSF and blood CD4+ T cell clonotypes included HCRT-specific and TRIB2-specific autoreactive ones. Autoreactive clone sequences were missing from some blood memory CD4+ repertoires.

Data came from immunoSEQ multiplex PCR; TCRdb stores just in-frame clones and leaves some out. The data contain about 27,000 clones, around nine tenths of them singletons. Notes on this clone: What it binds is unknown.

The CDR3 runs 16 residues. The V gene lost 5 bases and the J gene lost 1 base, with 14 bases spanning the gap. CDR1 is PRHDT and CDR2 is FYEKMQ in the germline V gene (reference sequence). Sequencing used CD45RA- memory CD4+ T cells from PBMCs. The genes are TRBV13 and TRBJ2-2; maybe TRBD1 (6 bases). This clonotype was sampled from a human donor with narcolepsy. This CDR3 is CASSPGTLLNTGELFF. The CDR3 nucleotides are TGTGCCAGCAGCCCCGGGACACTTTTGAACACCGGGGAGCTGTTTTTT.